One T cell receptor (beta chain) is described in this entry. A read error may account for a junction end that differs from germline. This record belongs to a study of Graves' ophthalmopathy and Graves' hyperthyroidism. For repertoire sequencing, the TCR beta CDR3 regions were amplified from RNA transcripts. The workflow started with a first-round RT-PCR run with HTBI primers and then moved on to a second-round multiplex PCR. TCRdb recomputed calls from the multiplex PCR reads with MiXCR, one row per CDR3 protein. The table records tens of thousands of distinct CDR3 sequences, roughly 49% of them present only once. The receptor comes from an adult woman with stable Graves' hyperthyroidism. The sequenced sample was peripheral blood.

Written as DNA, the CDR3 is TGCGCCAGCAACCGGGACAGGGGTCAAGGCACCGGGGAGCTGTTTTTT. This gives the protein CASNRDRGQGTGELFF. The chain is built from TRBV7-2 and TRBJ2-2, with TRBD1 matching 10 bases. This CDR3 has 16 residues. Germline V gene sequence: CDR1 SGHTA, CDR2 FQGNSA.